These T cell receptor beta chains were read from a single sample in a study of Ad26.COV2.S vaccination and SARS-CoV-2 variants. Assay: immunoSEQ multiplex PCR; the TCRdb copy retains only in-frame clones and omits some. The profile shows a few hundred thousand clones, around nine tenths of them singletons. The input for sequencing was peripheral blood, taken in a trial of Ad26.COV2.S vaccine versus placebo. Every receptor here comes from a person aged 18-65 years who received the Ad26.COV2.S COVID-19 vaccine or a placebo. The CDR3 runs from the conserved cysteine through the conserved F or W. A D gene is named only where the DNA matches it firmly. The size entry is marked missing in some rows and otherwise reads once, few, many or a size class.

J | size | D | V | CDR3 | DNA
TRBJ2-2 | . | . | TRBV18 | CASSPTPSGGRTGELFF | TGTGCCAGCTCACCGACCCCTTCGGGGGGCCGGACCGGGGAGCTGTTTTTT
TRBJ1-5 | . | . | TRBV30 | CAWSGGQQPQHF | TGTGCCTGGAGTGGGGGCCAGCAGCCCCAGCATTTT
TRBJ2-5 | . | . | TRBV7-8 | CASSPSGGLQETQYF | TGTGCCAGCAGTCCGAGTGGAGGGCTTCAAGAGACCCAGTACTTC
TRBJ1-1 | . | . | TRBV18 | CASSPELILNTEAFF | TGTGCCAGCTCACCAGAGCTGATATTGAACACTGAAGCTTTCTTT
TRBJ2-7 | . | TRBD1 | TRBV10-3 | CAIRLADRVSEQYF | TGTGCCATCAGGCTTGCGGACAGGGTCTCAGAGCAGTACTTC
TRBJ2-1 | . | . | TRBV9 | CASSVIGGPPYNEQFF | TGTGCCAGCAGCGTAATTGGGGGGCCTCCCTACAATGAGCAGTTCTTC
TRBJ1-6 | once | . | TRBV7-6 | CASSLQDSPLHF | TGTGCCAGCAGCTTACAGGATTCACCCCTCCACTTT
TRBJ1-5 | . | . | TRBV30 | CAWSSDRNQPQHF | TGTGCCTGGAGTTCTGACCGAAATCAGCCCCAGCATTTT
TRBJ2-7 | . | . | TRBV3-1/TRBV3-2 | CASSQDRVNRLREQYF | TGTGCCAGCAGCCAAGATAGGGTTAATAGACTTCGGGAGCAGTACTTC
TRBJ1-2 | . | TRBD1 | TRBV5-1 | CASSPGQGSYGYTF | TGCGCCAGCAGCCCGGGACAGGGCTCCTATGGCTACACCTTC
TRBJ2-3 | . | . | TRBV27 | CASSPRGASTDTQYF | TGTGCCAGCTCTCCCCGGGGGGCAAGCACAGATACGCAGTATTTT
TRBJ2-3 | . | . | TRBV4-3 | CASSQELMGADTQYF | TGCGCCAGCAGCCAAGAGCTGATGGGAGCGGATACGCAGTATTTT
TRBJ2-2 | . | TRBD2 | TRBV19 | CASSIDLAGRSGELFF | TGTGCCAGTAGTATAGATCTAGCGGGGAGGTCCGGGGAGCTGTTTTTT
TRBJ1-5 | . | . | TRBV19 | CASSIEQGTNQPQHF | TGTGCCAGTAGTATAGAACAGGGTACGAACCAGCCCCAGCATTTT
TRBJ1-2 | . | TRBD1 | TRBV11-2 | CASSPRQGAFESYGYTF | TGTGCCAGCAGCCCAAGACAGGGGGCCTTCGAGTCTTATGGCTACACCTTC
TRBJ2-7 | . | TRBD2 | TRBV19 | CASSASSSGTSGVRSSYEQYF | TGTGCCAGTAGTGCGTCTTCGTCCGGGACTAGCGGGGTTAGAAGCTCCTACGAGCAGTACTTC
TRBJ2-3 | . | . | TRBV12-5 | CASGLVVYESTDTQYF | TGTGCTAGTGGTTTGGTCGTGTATGAAAGCACAGATACGCAGTATTTT
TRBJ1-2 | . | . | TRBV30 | CAWSVQGANGYTF | TGTGCCTGGAGTGTACAAGGGGCGAATGGCTACACCTTC
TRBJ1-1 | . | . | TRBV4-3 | CASSQDRPSSTEAFF | TGCGCCAGCAGCCAAGATAGGCCCTCGTCAACTGAAGCTTTCTTT
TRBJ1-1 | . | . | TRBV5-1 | CASSLEGHLGNTEAFF | TGCGCCAGCAGCTTGGAAGGACACCTGGGGAACACTGAAGCTTTCTTT
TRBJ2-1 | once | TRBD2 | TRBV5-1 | CASSKTAGDAFF | TGCGCCAGCAGTAAAACGGCGGGGGATGCGTTCTTC
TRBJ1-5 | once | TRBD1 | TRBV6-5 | CASSYRQGAPQHF | TGTGCCAGCAGTTACAGACAGGGTGCGCCCCAGCATTTT
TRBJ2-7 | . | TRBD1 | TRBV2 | CASSRSTGTGAYEQYF | TGTGCCAGCAGCCGATCTACCGGGACAGGGGCCTACGAGCAGTACTTC
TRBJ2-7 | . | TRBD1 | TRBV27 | CASSLRDRGGGQYF | TGTGCCAGCAGTCTCCGGGACAGGGGAGGAGGGCAGTACTTC
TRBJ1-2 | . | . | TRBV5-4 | CASSLVTTGGYTF | TGTGCCAGCAGCTTGGTAACCACGGGTGGCTACACCTTC
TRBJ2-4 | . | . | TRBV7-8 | CASSLVWGSKNIQYF | TGTGCCAGCAGCTTAGTCTGGGGTTCCAAAAACATTCAGTACTTC
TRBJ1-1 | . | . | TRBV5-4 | CASSLTGTTEAFF | TGTGCCAGCAGCTTGACAGGGACCACTGAAGCTTTCTTT
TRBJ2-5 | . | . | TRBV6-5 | CASSYSGNQETQYF | TGTGCCAGCAGTTACTCCGGCAACCAAGAGACCCAGTACTTC
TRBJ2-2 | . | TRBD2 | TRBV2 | CASSWLADTGELFF | TGTGCCAGCAGCTGGCTAGCGGACACCGGGGAGCTGTTTTTT
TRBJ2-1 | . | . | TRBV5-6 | CASRVRGRLQFF | TGTGCCAGCAGGGTCCGGGGGCGGCTTCAGTTCTTC
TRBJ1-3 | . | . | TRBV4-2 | CASSREGTVSGNTIYF | TGTGCCAGCAGCCGGGAGGGAACCGTCTCTGGAAACACCATATATTTT
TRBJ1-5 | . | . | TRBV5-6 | CASSYRTEGPNQPQHF | TGTGCCAGCAGCTACCGGACAGAAGGCCCCAATCAGCCCCAGCATTTT
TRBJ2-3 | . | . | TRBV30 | CAWSVSTPAVGADTQYF | TGTGCCTGGAGTGTAAGTACCCCCGCTGTGGGTGCAGATACGCAGTATTTT
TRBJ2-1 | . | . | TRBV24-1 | CATSDLWRGDEQFF | TGTGCCACCAGTGATTTGTGGAGGGGGGATGAGCAGTTCTTC
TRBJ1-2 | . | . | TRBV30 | CAWTWINGYTF | TGTGCCTGGACGTGGATTAATGGCTACACCTTC
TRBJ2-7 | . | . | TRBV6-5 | CASSFGTVSSYEQYF | TGTGCCAGCAGCTTCGGGACGGTTAGCTCCTACGAGCAGTACTTC
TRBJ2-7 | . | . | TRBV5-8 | CASSLGQGSYEQYF | TGTGCCAGCAGCTTGGGACAAGGCTCCTACGAGCAGTACTTC
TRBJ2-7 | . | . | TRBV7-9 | CASSLPGVSYEQYF | TGTGCCAGCAGCTTACCAGGGGTTAGCTACGAGCAGTACTTC
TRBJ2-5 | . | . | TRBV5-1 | CASSLDRADQETQYF | TGCGCCAGCAGCTTGGATAGAGCGGATCAAGAGACCCAGTACTTC
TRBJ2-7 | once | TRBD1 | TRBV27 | CASSLTLDRGEQYF | TGTGCCAGCAGCTTAACGCTGGACAGGGGAGAACAGTACTTC
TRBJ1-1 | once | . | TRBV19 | CASRLQVGKAFF | TGTGCCAGTAGGCTGCAGGTAGGAAAAGCTTTCTTT
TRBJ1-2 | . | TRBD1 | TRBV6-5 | CASSSDRGRGYTF | TGTGCCAGCAGTTCCGACAGGGGCCGTGGCTACACCTTC